Below are 29 T cell receptor beta chains sequenced from a single sample in a study of post-analysis software for immune sequencing data. Which antigens these TCRs recognize remains unknown. Unique molecular identifiers were carried by the TCR beta cDNA libraries. TCRdb re-called the PCR reads with MiXCR, one entry per CDR3 protein. The data contain approximately 730,000 distinct CDR3 sequences, around 46% of them singletons. Broader study findings: Five TRBV segments, TRBV5-6, TRBV5-1 and TRBV20-1 among them, were found more frequent in patients than controls.

Sequencing used blood. These receptors were taken from a girl between 10 and 17 years old with multiple sclerosis.

The chain carries TRBV7-2 and TRBJ2-3, with 12 bases matching TRBD2. This CDR3 is 16 amino acids long. J lost 8 bases, V lost 5 bases, and 11 bases had no gene match. Germline CDR1 is SGHTA and CDR2 is FQGNSA. This CDR3 reads CASSILLAGGLGTQYF. The CDR3 DNA reads as TGTGCCAGCAGCATATTACTAGCGGGAGGTTTGGGTACGCAGTATTTT.

This clonotype came up many times. The chain combines TRBV4-3 with TRBJ1-2; TRBD1 matches at 7 bases. This CDR3 region has 14 residues. The V segment lost 3 bases and the J segment 7 bases; nucleotides outside the gene matches: 8. Germline V gives CDR1 LGHNA, CDR2 YSLEER. The CDR3 sequence is CASSHVQGLGGYTF. CDR3 nucleotide sequence: TGCGCCAGCAGCCACGTACAGGGGCTCGGTGGCTACACCTTC.

The chain couples TRBV21-1 to TRBJ2-7; the D call in the table, TRBD1, was not verified against the DNA. TRBV21-1 is termed a pseudogene. The length of the CDR3 is 18 residues. The CDR3: CASSKFACRGFPSYEQYF. Here the CDR3 DNA reads TGTGCCAGCAGCAAATTCGCTTGCAGGGGGTTTCCCTCCTACGAGCAGTACTTC.

In this sample, this clonotype turned up a few times. The V call is TRBV12-3 or TRBV12-4, the J call TRBJ2-5; D gene unclear. CDR3 length: 13 residues. V lost 5 bases and J 7 bases, leaving 14 bases between the germline ends. CDR3 DNA: TGTGCCAGCAGTCCTTTGGGCTATGGGACCCAGTACTTC. This translates into CASSPLGYGTQYF.

The V gene is TRBV29-1, the J gene TRBJ2-3, with 13 bases aligning to TRBD2. The CDR3 length is 13 residues. Germline CDR1 reads SQVTM; CDR2 reads ANQGSEA. V lost 6 bases, J lost 9 bases, and 6 bases stayed unmatched. Here the CDR3 DNA reads TGCAGCGTAGGGACTAGCGGGATTGGCACGCAGTATTTT. Its protein is CSVGTSGIGTQYF.

This clonotype has ten or more counts. The gene calls are TRBV29-1 and TRBJ2-7; 9 bases map to TRBD1. Germline V gene lookup returns CDR1 SQVTM and CDR2 ANQGSEA. The CDR3 covers 13 residues. Unmatched junction bases numbered 4, after V lost 4 bases and J lost 3 bases. CDR3 sequence (DNA): TGCAGCGTTGCCCGGGACAGGGACTACGAGCAGTACTTC. It encodes CSVARDRDYEQYF.

This chain joins TRBV7-8 and TRBJ2-3; D is unresolved. Germline V gene lookup returns CDR1 SGHVS and CDR2 FQNEAQ. The CDR3 extends over 16 amino acids. The V end lost 5 bases, the J end lost 4 bases, and 19 bases lay between the germline ends. As DNA, the CDR3 is TGTGCCAGCAGCCCCCCTCCCTTGGGCTCCGCAGATACGCAGTATTTT. Amino acids: CASSPPPLGSADTQYF.

The rearrangement joins TRBV25-1 to TRBJ1-1; D not certain. V lost 6 bases, J lost 5 bases, and 13 bases lay in between. The CDR3 extends over 13 amino acids. Germline CDR1 and CDR2: MGHDK and SYGVNS. The CDR3 DNA sequence: TGTGCCAGCAGCTCTGGGCGTCGGACTGAAGCTTTCTTT. This translates into CASSSGRRTEAFF.

This clonotype has just a few counts. V is TRBV27 and J is TRBJ2-7; D remains ambiguous. This CDR3 comprises 13 residues. V gave up 2 bases and J gave up 0 bases, with 5 bases separating them. The V gene's germline CDR1 is MNHEY and CDR2 SMNVEV (reference sequence). The CDR3 bases are TGTGCCAGCAGTTTACGTAACTCCTACGAGCAGTACTTC. As protein: CASSLRNSYEQYF.

This clonotype was seen once. The rearrangement uses TRBV7-9 and TRBJ1-1, with 7 positions matching TRBD1. Germline CDR1 reads SEHNR; CDR2 reads FQNEAQ (reference sequence). The J segment lost 3 bases and the V segment lost 6 bases, leaving 7 bases of the junction unmatched. The CDR3 runs to 14 residues. The CDR3 DNA follows: TGTGCCAGCAGTGGGGGACAGTACGACACTGAAGCTTTCTTT. Amino acid sequence: CASSGGQYDTEAFF. Together with reference TRBV7-9 and TRBJ1-1, the CDR3 gives the full variable domain: DTGVSQNPRHKITKRGQNVTFRCDPISEHNRLYWYRQTLGQGPEFLTYFQNEAQLEKSRLLSDRFSAERPKGSFSTLEIQRTEQGDSAMYLCASSGGQYDTEAFFGQGTRLTVV.

This clonotype appeared a few times. The chain recombines TRBV3-1 with TRBJ2-5, with 8 positions matching TRBD1. V was clipped by 1 base and J by 5 bases; unmatched bases: 3. CDR1 is LGHDT and CDR2 is YNNKEL in the germline V gene (reference sequence). This CDR3 is 14 amino acids long. CDR3 in amino acids: CASSQGTGSETQYF. The DNA of the CDR3 is TGTGCCAGCAGCCAAGGGACAGGGTCGGAGACCCAGTACTTC.

The J gene is TRBJ2-2, the V gene TRBV29-1, with TRBD1 matching over 7 bases. Germline V gene lookup returns CDR1 SQVTM and CDR2 ANQGSEA. The J segment lost 5 bases and the V segment lost 7 bases, leaving 4 bases of the junction unmatched. The CDR3 loop spans 12 amino acids. CDR3 sequence reads: CSANRGTGELFF. The CDR3 DNA follows: TGCAGCGCAAACAGGGGTACCGGGGAGCTGTTTTTT.

The V gene is TRBV4-1, the J gene TRBJ1-6, with unresolved D. Per the germline V gene, CDR1 is MGHRA and CDR2 is YSYEKL. This CDR3 spans 13 amino acids. Trimming cost V 2 bases and J 8 bases, with 7 bases left between them. The CDR3 region is CASSQSGDSPLHF. DNA of the CDR3: TGCGCCAGCAGCCAATCCGGGGATTCACCCCTCCACTTT.

This clonotype was observed a handful of times. The chain employs TRBV12-3 or TRBV12-4 and TRBJ1-2; 7 positions agree with TRBD1. This CDR3 spans 13 amino acids. Trimming at V came to 5 bases and at J to 7 bases, leaving 7 bases not matched to a gene. The CDR3 loop is CASSLRQGSGYTF. Written as DNA, the CDR3 is TGTGCCAGCAGTCTTCGACAGGGCTCTGGCTACACCTTC.

This clonotype occurred a few times. V and J are TRBV7-3 and TRBJ2-3; TRBD1 matches at 7 bases. V lost 4 bases, J lost 1 base, and 5 bases stayed unmatched. CDR1 and CDR2 from the germline V gene are SGHTA and FQGTGA. This CDR3 is 15 amino acids long. CDR3 region: CASSSPDRGTDTQYF. For the CDR3, the DNA is TGTGCCAGCAGCTCTCCAGACAGGGGCACAGATACGCAGTATTTT.

The genes are TRBV28 and TRBJ2-5; 12 bases match TRBD1. Germline lookup yields CDR1 MDHEN and CDR2 SYDVKM. The length of the CDR3 is 14 residues. Trimming cost V 6 bases and J 5 bases; bases outside gene matches: 4. Written as DNA, the CDR3 is TGTGCCAGCAGGGGGGACAGGGGGCTGGAGACCCAGTACTTC. Translating it yields CASRGDRGLETQYF. The full variable domain, its missing parts supplied by reference TRBV28 and TRBJ2-5, is DVKVTQSSRYLVKRTGEKVFLECVQDMDHENMFWYRQDPGLGLRLIYFSYDVKMKEKGDIPEGYSVSREKKERFSLILESASTNQTSMYLCASRGDRGLETQYFGPGTRLLVL.

A few counts support this clonotype. The chain recombines TRBV5-1 with TRBJ2-3; D possibly corresponds to TRBD2 (5 bases). Trimming pared 2 bases from V and 7 bases from J, leaving 11 bases between. This CDR3 contains 13 residues. Germline CDR1 is SGHRS and CDR2 is YFSETQ. CDR3 DNA: TGCGCCAGCAGCTTCCGGGAACCACATACGCAGTATTTT. Its protein product is CASSFREPHTQYF.

This clonotype occurred once. V and J are TRBV11-3 and TRBJ2-3; D ambiguous. Germline assignment: CDR1 SGHNT and CDR2 YENEEA. The CDR3 covers 13 residues. Trimming cost V 2 bases and J 8 bases, with 11 bases left between them. CDR3 loop: CASSLLPAGTQYF. DNA for the CDR3: TGTGCCAGCAGCTTACTCCCGGCCGGTACGCAGTATTTT.

This clonotype was found a few times. The chain uses TRBV24-1 and TRBJ2-7, with TRBD1 matching 7 bases. With 10 bases clipped from V and 2 bases from J, the junction kept 10 bases outside the gene matches. This CDR3 contains 14 residues. Per the germline V gene, CDR1 is KGHDR and CDR2 is SFDVKD. The CDR3 protein is CATSAGTETYEQYF. The DNA of the CDR3 is TGTGCCACGTCAGCCGGGACAGAAACCTACGAGCAGTACTTC.

This clonotype was detected a few times. V gene TRBV3-1 combines with J gene TRBJ1-2; no clear D gene. The CDR3 runs 12 residues. V shed 4 bases and J shed 8 bases, with 11 bases lying between them. From germline, CDR1 is LGHDT and CDR2 YNNKEL (reference sequence). The CDR3 DNA reads TGTGCCAGCAGCCCCCCGGGGAGCGGCTACACCTTC. It is translated as CASSPPGSGYTF.

The chain employs TRBV20-1 and TRBJ2-1; D possibly matches TRBD1 or TRBD2 (5 bases each). This CDR3 has 13 residues. Germline V gives CDR1 DFQATT, CDR2 SNEGSKA (reference sequence). Trimming removed 3 bases at V and 5 bases at J, with 11 bases between. CDR3 protein: CSASRDPDNEQFF. In DNA form, the CDR3 reads TGCAGTGCTAGTAGGGACCCGGACAATGAGCAGTTCTTC.

The V call is TRBV27, the J call TRBJ2-7, with 8 positions matching TRBD2. The CDR3 covers 15 residues. Looked up from germline, CDR1 is MNHEY and CDR2 is SMNVEV (reference sequence). Trimming cost V 1 base and J 2 bases; bases outside gene matches: 4. The CDR3 loop reads CASSLCSGTAYEQYF. For the CDR3, the DNA is TGTGCCAGCAGTTTATGTAGCGGGACGGCCTACGAGCAGTACTTC.

The chain employs TRBV24-1 and TRBJ2-1; 9 bases are a match to TRBD2. The V segment lost 9 bases and the J segment 5 bases; nucleotides outside the gene matches: 13. The CDR3 extends over 16 amino acids. Germline CDR1 KGHDR, CDR2 SFDVKD. The DNA of the CDR3 is TGTGCCACCTCCCCCGGAACTAGCGGGTGGGACAATGAGCAGTTCTTC. It encodes CATSPGTSGWDNEQFF.

The rearrangement links TRBV5-1 to TRBJ2-1, with 10 bases matching TRBD2. The CDR3 sequence is 19 residues long. Germline CDR1 and CDR2: SGHRS and YFSETQ. With V trimmed by 4 bases and J by 0 bases, 13 bases remained unmatched. The CDR3 loop reads CASSPGTSASQSSYNEQFF. CDR3 coding DNA: TGCGCCAGCAGCCCCGGGACTAGCGCCAGCCAGAGCTCCTACAATGAGCAGTTCTTC.

Many counts were recorded for this clonotype. The V gene is TRBV9, the J gene TRBJ2-7, with D perhaps TRBD1 (6 bases). CDR1 and CDR2 (germline): SGDLS, YYNGEE. The V gene lost 3 bases and the J gene lost 0 bases, with 10 bases spanning the gap. The CDR3 sequence is 14 residues long. CDR3 nucleotide sequence: TGTGCCAGCAGCGAGGGGGATAGCTCCTACGAGCAGTACTTC. It translates to CASSEGDSSYEQYF.

This clonotype came up a few times. The CDR3 DNA follows: TGTGCCAGCAGTTACGGTCTAGCGGGGAGCTCCTACAATGAGCAGTTCTTC. Translation gives CASSYGLAGSSYNEQFF. This sequence joins TRBV6-5 and TRBJ2-1; TRBD2 aligns across 9 bases. The V gene end was trimmed by 2 bases and the J gene end by 0 bases; junction bases not matched to a gene: 5. CDR1 and CDR2 from the germline V gene are MNHEY and SVGAGI. CDR3 length equals 17 residues.

J is TRBJ2-1 and V is TRBV30; either TRBD1 or TRBD2 may fit D (6 bases each). The V and J ends lost 0 bases and 7 bases respectively, with 16 bases between them. Germline CDR1 reads GTSNPN; CDR2 reads SVGIG (reference sequence). The CDR3 consists of 15 residues. CDR3 residues: CAWSVGGLSENEQFF. The CDR3 bases are TGTGCCTGGAGTGTGGGGGGCCTAAGCGAGAATGAGCAGTTCTTC.

This clonotype was found a few times. The gene calls are TRBV7-9 and TRBJ2-5; D not resolved. Germline CDR1 and CDR2: SEHNR and FQNEAQ (reference sequence). The ends were cut back, 1 base at V and 7 bases at J, with 13 bases in the middle. The CDR3 is 14 residues long. CDR3 loop: CASSLGTTAPTQYF. The CDR3 nucleotides read TGTGCCAGCAGCTTAGGCACAACCGCCCCGACCCAGTACTTC.

The chain employs TRBV7-3 and TRBJ2-1; D possibly corresponds to TRBD1 (6 bases). This CDR3 has 13 amino acids. Trimming left V 5 bases short and J 5 bases short, with 10 bases between. Germline V lookup: CDR1 SGHTA, CDR2 FQGTGA. The CDR3 region has the DNA TGTGCCAGCAGCCCCCAGGGGCACAATGAGCAGTTCTTC. This translates into CASSPQGHNEQFF.